This T cell receptor beta chain was captured by sequencing in a study of T-cell memory formation after mild COVID-19. 5'RACE primed at constant segments yielded TCR alpha and TCR beta cDNA libraries bearing sample barcodes and UMIs. Each CDR3 protein gets one entry after TCRdb re-called the 5' RACE reads with MiXCR. The repertoire includes some 110,000 distinct CDR3 sequences, 9.5% to 15% of them detected once, and more than 25% sits in the top ten. This clonotype occurred many times. V was pared by 5 bases and J by 4 bases, with 7 bases of the junction left unmatched. This CDR3 is built from 14 residues. The germline V gene has CDR1 LNHNV and CDR2 YYDKDF (reference sequence).

The chain carries TRBV15 and TRBJ2-7, with 8 positions matching TRBD2. The sequencing input was PBMCs or a T cell subset sorted from them (not recorded which). This clonotype originated in an adult woman who had mild COVID-19 (a few samples of this study predate the infection). Cell type and time point are not known. In DNA, the CDR3 is TGTGCCACCAGCCTCGGGAGGGGGTCGTACGAGCAGTACTTC. This translates into CATSLGRGSYEQYF.